Detailed here is one TCR beta chain. The sample originates from a study of cytomegalovirus exposure and HLA in healthy donors. V shed 1 base and J 4 bases; nucleotides not matched to a gene: 8. CDR1 and CDR2 (germline): LGHNA, YSLEER. The CDR3 runs 19 residues. 13 Jbeta primers and 60 Vbeta primers were used for the PCR. Libraries were prepared by immunoSEQ multiplex PCR; TCRdb keeps only in-frame clonotypes and omits some of them. The repertoire has about 160,000 clones, 80% to 90% of them found once; the top ten carry 6.5% to 7.5%. This sequence originates from a woman aged 25 to 45 in good health and CMV-seropositive. The chain links TRBV4-3 to TRBJ2-6; 12 bases match TRBD2. The sequencing sample was made of PBMCs. This CDR3 reads CASSQALAGGWAGANVLTF. CDR3 DNA: TGCGCCAGCAGCCAAGCGCTAGCGGGGGGGTGGGCGGGGGCCAACGTCCTGACTTTC.